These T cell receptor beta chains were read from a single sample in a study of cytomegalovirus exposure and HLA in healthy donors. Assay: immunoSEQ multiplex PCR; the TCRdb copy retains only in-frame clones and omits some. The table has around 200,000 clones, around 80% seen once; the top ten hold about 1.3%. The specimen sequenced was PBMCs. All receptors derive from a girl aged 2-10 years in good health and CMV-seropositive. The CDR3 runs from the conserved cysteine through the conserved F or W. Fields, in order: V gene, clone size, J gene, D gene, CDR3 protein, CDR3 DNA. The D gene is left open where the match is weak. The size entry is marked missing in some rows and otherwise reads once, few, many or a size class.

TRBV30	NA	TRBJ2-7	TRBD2	CAWSVSGGGYEQYF	TGTGCCTGGAGTGTAAGCGGGGGGGGCTACGAGCAGTACTTC
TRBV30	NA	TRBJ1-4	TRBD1	CAWSAGTGDEKLFF	TGTGCCTGGAGCGCCGGGACAGGGGATGAAAAACTGTTTTTT
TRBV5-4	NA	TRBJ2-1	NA	CASSFHVADEQFF	TGTGCCAGCAGCTTTCACGTAGCCGATGAGCAGTTCTTC
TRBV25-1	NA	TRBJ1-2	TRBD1	CASSEGQGNYGYTF	TGTGCCAGCAGTGAGGGACAGGGCAACTATGGCTACACCTTC
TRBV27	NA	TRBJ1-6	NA	CASSRDNSYNSPLHF	TGTGCCAGCAGTAGGGACAACTCCTATAATTCACCCCTCCACTTT
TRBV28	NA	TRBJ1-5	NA	CATFGSGAPNQPQHF	TGTGCCACCTTTGGGAGTGGAGCCCCCAATCAGCCCCAGCATTTT
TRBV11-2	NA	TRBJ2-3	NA	CASSLDKLNTQYF	TGTGCCAGCAGCTTAGATAAGCTGAATACGCAGTATTTT
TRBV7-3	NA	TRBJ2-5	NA	CASSPGSQETQYF	TGTGCCAGCAGCCCAGGGTCTCAAGAGACCCAGTACTTC
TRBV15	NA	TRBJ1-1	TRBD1	CATGQGNTEAFF	TGTGCCACCGGACAGGGGAACACTGAAGCTTTCTTT
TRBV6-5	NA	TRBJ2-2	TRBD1	CASRRDRANTGELFF	TGTGCCAGCAGGCGGGACAGGGCGAACACCGGGGAGCTGTTTTTT
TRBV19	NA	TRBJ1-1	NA	CASSIIGDYTEAFF	TGTGCCAGTAGTATCATCGGGGATTACACTGAAGCTTTCTTT
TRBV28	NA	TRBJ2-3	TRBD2	CASSSGTSDTDTQYF	TGTGCCAGCAGTTCCGGGACTAGCGACACAGATACGCAGTATTTT
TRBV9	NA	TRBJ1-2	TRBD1	CASSDTGGRDYGYTF	TGTGCCAGCAGCGACACAGGGGGTAGGGACTATGGCTACACCTTC
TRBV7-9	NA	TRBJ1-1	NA	CASSPKVAVNTEAFF	TGTGCCAGCAGCCCAAAGGTTGCGGTGAACACTGAAGCTTTCTTT
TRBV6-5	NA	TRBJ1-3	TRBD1	CASSSGGTGNTIYF	TGTGCCAGCAGTTCAGGGGGAACTGGAAACACCATATATTTT
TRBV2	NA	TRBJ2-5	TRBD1	CASSGQGFGQETQYF	TGTGCCAGCAGCGGACAGGGTTTCGGTCAAGAGACCCAGTACTTC
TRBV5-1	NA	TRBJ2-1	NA	CASSSNRRTPDRISFYNEQFF	TGCGCCAGCAGCTCAAACAGGAGAACGCCGGACCGAATCTCATTTTACAATGAGCAGTTCTTC
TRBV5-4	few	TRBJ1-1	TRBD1	CASSSETRQGNTEAFF	TGTGCCAGCAGCTCGGAGACTCGACAGGGGAACACTGAAGCTTTCTTT
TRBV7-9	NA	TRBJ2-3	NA	CASSLGRDRTDTQYF	TGTGCCAGCAGCTTAGGCCGGGATCGGACAGATACGCAGTATTTT
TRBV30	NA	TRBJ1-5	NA	CAWSVRRVQPQHF	TGTGCCTGGAGTGTACGGAGGGTTCAGCCCCAGCATTTT
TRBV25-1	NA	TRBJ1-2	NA	CASSDPNEVDGYTF	TGTGCCAGCAGTGACCCAAACGAGGTGGATGGCTACACCTTC
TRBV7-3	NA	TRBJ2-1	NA	CASSGSQGYNEQFF	TGTGCCAGCAGCGGGAGTCAAGGGTACAATGAGCAGTTCTTC
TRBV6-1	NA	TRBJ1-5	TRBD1	CASSTDRGDNQPQHF	TGTGCCAGCAGTACGGACAGGGGCGATAATCAGCCCCAGCATTTT
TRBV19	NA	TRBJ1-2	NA	CASSMPYSLDYGYTF	TGTGCCAGTAGTATGCCGTACAGTTTGGACTATGGCTACACCTTC
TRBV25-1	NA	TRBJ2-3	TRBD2	CASSEYAGGTGDTQYF	TGTGCCAGCAGTGAATATGCGGGGGGAACCGGAGATACGCAGTATTTT
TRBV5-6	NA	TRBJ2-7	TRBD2	CASSPGGGYEQYF	TGTGCCAGCAGCCCCGGCGGGGGATACGAGCAGTACTTC
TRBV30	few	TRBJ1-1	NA	CAWSGPTGSGRAFF	TGTGCCTGGAGTGGCCCTACAGGGTCAGGGCGAGCTTTCTTT
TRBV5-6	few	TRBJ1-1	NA	CASSLAGPNTEAFF	TGTGCCAGCAGCTTGGCCGGTCCGAACACTGAAGCTTTCTTT
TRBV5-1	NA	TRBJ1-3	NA	CASSSTDKDAGNTIYF	TGCGCCAGCAGCTCTACGGACAAGGACGCTGGAAACACCATATATTTT
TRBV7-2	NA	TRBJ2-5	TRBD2	CASSLGSGLAAPGVQYF	TGTGCCAGCAGCTTAGGGTCGGGACTAGCGGCTCCCGGGGTCCAGTACTTC
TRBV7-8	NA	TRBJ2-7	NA	CASSTNRARQYF	TGTGCCAGCAGCACCAACAGGGCCAGGCAGTACTTC